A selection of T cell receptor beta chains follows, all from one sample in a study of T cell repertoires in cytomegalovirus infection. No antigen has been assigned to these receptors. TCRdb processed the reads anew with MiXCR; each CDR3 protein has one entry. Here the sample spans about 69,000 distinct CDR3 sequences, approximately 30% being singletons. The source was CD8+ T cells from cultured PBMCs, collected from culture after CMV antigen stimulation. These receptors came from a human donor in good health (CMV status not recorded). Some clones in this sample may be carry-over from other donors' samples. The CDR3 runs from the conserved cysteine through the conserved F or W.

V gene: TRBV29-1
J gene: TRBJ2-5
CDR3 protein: CSVEDPAAEGETQYF

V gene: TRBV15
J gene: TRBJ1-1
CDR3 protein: CATSRDLDRVNTEAFF

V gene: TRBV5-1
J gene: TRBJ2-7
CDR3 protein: CASSLGVDEQYF

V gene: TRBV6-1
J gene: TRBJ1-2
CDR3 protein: CASSEPETYGYTF

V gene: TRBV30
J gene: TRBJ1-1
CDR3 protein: CAWSGTGGWDTEAFF

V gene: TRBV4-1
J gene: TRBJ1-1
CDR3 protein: CASSHLQVNTEAFF

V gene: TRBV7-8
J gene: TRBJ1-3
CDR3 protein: CASSFVGSSGNTIYF

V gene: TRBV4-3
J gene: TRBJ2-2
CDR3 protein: CASSLDREDGELFF

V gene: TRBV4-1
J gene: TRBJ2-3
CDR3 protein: CASSQLDRGTDTQYF

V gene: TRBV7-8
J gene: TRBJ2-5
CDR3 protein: CASSLDRGWETQYF

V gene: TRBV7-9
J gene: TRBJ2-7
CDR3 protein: CASSFVAGLYEQYF

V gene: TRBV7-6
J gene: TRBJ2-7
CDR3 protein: CVSSLGPIYEQYF

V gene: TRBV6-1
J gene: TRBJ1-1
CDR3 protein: CASREARGTGIEAFF

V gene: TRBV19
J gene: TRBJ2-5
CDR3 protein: CASRATQETQYF

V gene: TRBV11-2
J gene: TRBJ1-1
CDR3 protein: CASRELGSMNTEAFF

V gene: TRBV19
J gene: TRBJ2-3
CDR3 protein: CASSPWADSTDTQYF

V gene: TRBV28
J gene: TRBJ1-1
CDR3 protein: CASSLTGITAGTEAFF

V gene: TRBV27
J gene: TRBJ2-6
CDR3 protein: CASSLGQSGANVLTF